A single sample is the source of the 30 T cell receptor beta chains below, sequenced in a study of T cells in Graves' hyperthyroidism and ophthalmopathy. RNA transcripts were the template for amplifying TCR beta CDR3 regions. In the first-round RT-PCR of the TCR CDR3, the HTBI primer set was used. One entry per CDR3 protein results from TCRdb running MiXCR on the multiplex PCR reads. Of 700,000 or so distinct CDR3 sequences in the sample, 14% are singletons; the top ten hold 9.5% to 15%. Specimen: blood. The receptors derive from a woman in her fifties or sixties with Graves' ophthalmopathy.

This clonotype was seen only a few times. V usage is TRBV29-1 and J usage is TRBJ2-5; a possible D gene is TRBD1 (5 bases). V lost 7 bases, J lost 3 bases, and 15 bases lay in between. The CDR3 extends over 13 amino acids. Germline assignment: CDR1 SQVTM and CDR2 ANQGSEA. The CDR3 region is CSAVGRKKETQYF. CDR3 DNA: TGCAGCGCCGTGGGGCGGAAAAAAGAGACCCAGTACTTC. Based on the CDR3 plus reference TRBV29-1 and TRBJ2-5, the full variable domain is SAVISQKPSRDICQRGTSLTIQCQVDSQVTMMFWYRQQPGQSLTLIATANQGSEATYESGFVIDKFPISRPNLTFSTLTVSNMSPEDSSIYLCSAVGRKKETQYFGPGTRLLVL.

The chain combines TRBV18 with TRBJ2-2, with TRBD1 matching over 8 bases. In germline, CDR1 is KGHSH, CDR2 LQKENI. The ends lost 1 base at V and 2 bases at J; junction bases unmatched: 6. The CDR3 extends over 17 amino acids. CDR3 sequence: CASSPLGQGTNTGELFF. The CDR3 DNA follows: TGTGCCAGCTCACCACTTGGACAGGGCACAAACACCGGGGAGCTGTTTTTT.

Only a few counts were recorded for this clonotype. The V gene is TRBV3-1, the J gene TRBJ2-5; 9 bases fit TRBD1. This CDR3 contains 15 residues. Germline CDR1 LGHDT, CDR2 YNNKEL (reference sequence). V was pared by 2 bases and J by 4 bases, with 5 bases of the junction left unmatched. The CDR3 sequence: CASSQTRQGGETQYF. CDR3 coding DNA: TGTGCCAGCAGCCAAACGAGACAGGGGGGAGAGACCCAGTACTTC.

This clonotype was counted ten times or more. The chain recombines TRBV27 with TRBJ2-5, with 11 bases that match TRBD2. With 0 bases clipped from V and 3 bases from J, the junction kept 12 bases outside the gene matches. The CDR3 loop spans 19 amino acids. The germline CDR1 and CDR2 sequences are MNHEY and SMNVEV (reference sequence). The CDR3 coding sequence is TGTGCCAGCAGTTTATCTAGCGGGAGGGCAGACAAAGCAAAAGAGACCCAGTACTTC. Encoded protein: CASSLSSGRADKAKETQYF.

This clonotype was recorded at least ten times. The V and J genes are TRBV24-1 and TRBJ2-2; D ambiguous. The CDR3 length is 15 residues. V was pared by 2 bases and J by 6 bases, with 12 bases between. Germline V gene data show CDR1 as KGHDR and CDR2 as SFDVKD. CDR3 nucleotides: TGTGCCACCAGTGATTCGGTCCCTCGGGCCGGGGAGCTGTTTTTT. As protein: CATSDSVPRAGELFF.

The gene calls are TRBV28 and TRBJ1-5; 7 bases agree with TRBD1. V shed 7 bases and J 0 bases; nucleotides not matched to a gene: 6. CDR1 is MDHEN, CDR2 SYDVKM, per germline. CDR3 length: 15 amino acids. This CDR3 is CASITGAYSNQPQHF. The CDR3 bases are TGTGCCAGCATAACAGGGGCCTATAGCAATCAGCCCCAGCATTTT.

This clonotype occurred many times. The chain employs TRBV29-1 and TRBJ2-2; 7 nucleotides match TRBD1. The CDR3 contains 13 residues. V was pared by 7 bases and J by 7 bases, with 9 bases of the junction left unmatched. CDR1 SQVTM and CDR2 ANQGSEA come from the germline V gene. As DNA, the CDR3 is TGCAGCGCAAAGAGGGGGCATATCGGGGAGCTGTTTTTT. Residues: CSAKRGHIGELFF.

V and J are TRBV4-2 and TRBJ2-5, with 10 bases that match TRBD2. CDR3 length equals 16 residues. Germline-derived CDR1 and CDR2 are LGHNA and YNFKEQ. V lost 1 base, J lost 0 bases, and 2 bases stayed unmatched. This CDR3 reads CASSQGSGRYQETQYF. The CDR3 DNA reads as TGTGCCAGCAGCCAAGGTAGCGGGAGGTACCAAGAGACCCAGTACTTC.

This clonotype was detected ten times or more. Sequence at one end of the junction differs from germline and may be a read error. The V and J genes are TRBV28 and TRBJ1-1; D uncertain. The CDR3 extends over 14 amino acids. CDR1 is MDHEN and CDR2 is SYDVKM in the germline V gene. CDR3 residues: CASSLFKPIPTFLF. CDR3 in DNA: TGTGCCAGCAGTTTATTTAAGCCCATTCCGACCTTTCTCTTT.

This clonotype has at least ten counts. The rearrangement links TRBV29-1 to TRBJ1-1, with 8 bases matching TRBD1. V dropped 3 bases and J dropped 4; count of bases not matched to a gene: 4. Germline assignment: CDR1 SQVTM and CDR2 ANQGSEA. The CDR3 consists of 13 residues. CDR3 protein: CSVEWTGTTEAFF. DNA of the CDR3: TGCAGCGTTGAGTGGACAGGGACCACTGAAGCTTTCTTT. Full variable domain (remainder filled in from reference TRBV29-1 and TRBJ1-1): SAVISQKPSRDICQRGTSLTIQCQVDSQVTMMFWYRQQPGQSLTLIATANQGSEATYESGFVIDKFPISRPNLTFSTLTVSNMSPEDSSIYLCSVEWTGTTEAFFGQGTRLTVV.

The chain employs TRBV11-3 and TRBJ2-3, with D tentatively TRBD2 (5 bases). The CDR3 spans 16 residues. Trimming pared 1 base from V and 2 bases from J, leaving 13 bases between. Germline loops: CDR1 SGHNT, CDR2 YENEEA. DNA of the CDR3: TGTGCCAGCAGCTTAGTCCCCGGGAACCCCACAGATACGCAGTATTTT. This sequence encodes CASSLVPGNPTDTQYF.

This clonotype was picked up many times. This chain links TRBV27 with TRBJ2-5, with 13 bases matching TRBD2. V shed 8 bases and J 7 bases; nucleotides not matched to a gene: 10. Germline lookup yields CDR1 MNHEY and CDR2 SMNVEV (reference sequence). The CDR3 sequence is 15 residues long. Here the CDR3 reads CASSSGLAGDGTQYF. CDR3 in DNA: TGTGCCAGCTCTTCTGGACTAGCGGGAGATGGGACCCAGTACTTC.

This clonotype was counted at least ten times. The V and J genes are TRBV20-1 and TRBJ2-1; TRBD1 matches 8 bases. The CDR3 sequence is 14 residues long. With 5 bases clipped from V and 4 bases from J, the junction kept 7 bases outside the gene matches. Germline loops: CDR1 DFQATT, CDR2 SNEGSKA (reference sequence). The CDR3 loop reads CSADRGDTYNEQFF. For the CDR3, the DNA is TGCAGTGCTGACAGGGGCGATACTTACAATGAGCAGTTCTTC.

This clonotype was recorded many times. The chain combines TRBV7-8 with TRBJ2-5; 7 bases are shared with TRBD2. The V gene end was trimmed by 2 bases and the J gene end by 1 base; junction bases not matched to a gene: 7. The CDR3 runs to 16 residues. Germline CDR1 is SGHVS and CDR2 is FQNEAQ. The CDR3 DNA reads as TGTGCCAGCAGCTTAAACGGGCTAGCGGTCCAAGAGACCCAGTACTTC. This codes for CASSLNGLAVQETQYF.

This clonotype was counted many times. The genes are TRBV9 and TRBJ2-1, with 8 bases that match TRBD2. The CDR3 totals 17 residues. Per the germline V gene, CDR1 is SGDLS and CDR2 is YYNGEE. Germline trimming cut 4 bases from V and 0 bases from J; bases unmatched to any gene: 9. CDR3 sequence: CASSITPGLDSYNEQFF. The CDR3 DNA is TGTGCCAGCAGCATAACCCCGGGACTAGACTCCTACAATGAGCAGTTCTTC.

This clonotype was detected many times. V usage is TRBV2 and J usage is TRBJ2-7, with 7 positions matching TRBD1. CDR1 and CDR2 (germline): SNHLY, FYNNEI. With 5 bases clipped from V and 5 bases from J, the junction kept 12 bases outside the gene matches. CDR3 length: 15 amino acids. The CDR3 loop is CASSPDPGTDNEQYF. The CDR3 DNA sequence: TGTGCCAGCAGTCCGGATCCCGGGACAGATAACGAGCAGTACTTC. Based on the CDR3 plus reference TRBV2 and TRBJ2-7, the full variable domain is EPEVTQTPSHQVTQMGQEVILRCVPISNHLYFYWYRQILGQKVEFLVSFYNNEISEKSEIFDDQFSVERPDGSNFTLKIRSTKLEDSAMYFCASSPDPGTDNEQYFGPGTRLTVT.

V and J are TRBV12-3 or TRBV12-4 and TRBJ2-5; maybe TRBD2 (7 bases). The V end was cut by 6 bases, the J end by 5 bases, with 13 bases between. The CDR3 loop spans 13 amino acids. CDR3 loop: CASRGGGKETQYF. The CDR3 DNA follows: TGTGCCAGCAGGGGGGGGGGCAAGGAGACCCAGTACTTC.

This clonotype was seen many times. V usage is TRBV7-2 and J usage is TRBJ2-1; D may be TRBD2 (6 bases). Germline V lookup: CDR1 SGHTA, CDR2 FQGNSA. This CDR3 is built from 19 residues. The V end was cut by 5 bases, the J end by 2 bases, with 25 bases between. CDR3 sequence reads: CASSPGRRLERITYNEQFF. In nucleotides, the CDR3 is TGTGCCAGCAGCCCAGGGAGGAGGTTAGAGCGGATTACCTACAATGAGCAGTTCTTC.

This clonotype was found many times. This rearrangement joins TRBV5-1 to TRBJ1-1; 8 bases agree with TRBD1. Trimming took 4 bases from V and 1 from J; bases not matched to a gene: 9. Germline CDR1 is SGHRS and CDR2 is YFSETQ. CDR3 length: 16 residues. CDR3: CASSTGQGRGNTEAFF. For the CDR3, the DNA is TGCGCCAGCAGCACCGGACAGGGTAGGGGGAACACTGAAGCTTTCTTT.

This clonotype was seen repeatedly, ten times or more. The chain recombines TRBV7-2 with TRBJ1-2, with 7 bases fitting TRBD1. The CDR3 totals 13 residues. Germline assignment: CDR1 SGHTA and CDR2 FQGNSA. V lost 5 bases, J lost 8 bases, and 8 bases stayed unmatched. The CDR3 nucleotides read TGTGCCAGCAGCCTGGGACAGCAAACAGGCTACACCTTC. Amino acids: CASSLGQQTGYTF. Full variable domain (outside the CDR3, taken from reference TRBV7-2 and TRBJ1-2): GAGVSQSPSNKVTEKGKDVELRCDPISGHTALYWYRQSLGQGLEFLIYFQGNSAPDKSGLPSDRFSAERTGGSVSTLTIQRTQQEDSAVYLCASSLGQQTGYTFGSGTRLTVV.

The chain has TRBV25-1 and TRBJ1-1; D not certain. The CDR3 extends over 13 amino acids. Germline loops: CDR1 MGHDK, CDR2 SYGVNS. V lost 2 bases and J lost 7, with 11 bases in between. CDR3 loop: CASSERYLNEAFF. The CDR3 DNA follows: TGTGCCAGCAGTGAAAGGTATCTGAATGAAGCTTTCTTT.

This clonotype was counted a few times. J is TRBJ1-1 and V is TRBV11-1; 7 nucleotides align to TRBD1. Germline CDR1 is SGHAT and CDR2 is FQDESV (reference sequence). V was pared by 5 bases and J by 1 base, with 13 bases of the junction left unmatched. The CDR3 covers 17 residues. The CDR3: CASSTGGTAGRNTEAFF. The CDR3 nucleotides read TGTGCCAGCAGCACGGGGGGGACAGCGGGGAGGAACACTGAAGCTTTCTTT.

J is TRBJ2-7 and V is TRBV28; the D gene is possibly TRBD1 (6 bases). The germline V gene has CDR1 MDHEN and CDR2 SYDVKM. This CDR3 comprises 15 residues. Deletions cut 7 bases from V and 0 bases from J, with 16 bases between. The CDR3 coding sequence is TGTGCCAGCACCTCAGGGGCCCTAAACTCCTACGAGCAGTACTTC. This translates into CASTSGALNSYEQYF.

There are many counts of this clonotype. One junction end disagrees with the germline gene, perhaps due to a read error. This chain links TRBV11-2 with TRBJ2-1, with 9 bases aligning to TRBD2. CDR1 is SGHAT and CDR2 is FQNNGV in the germline V gene. This CDR3 spans 17 amino acids. CDR3 bases: TGTGCCAGCAGCTTAGGTGCGGTAGCGGGAGTATACAGTGAGCAGTTCTTC. Translation: CASSLGAVAGVYSEQFF.

As to this clonotype: Its ends do not fully match the called genes, so a read error is possible. The chain couples TRBV28 to TRBJ1-2; D uncertain. CDR3 size: 10 residues. In germline, CDR1 is MDHEN, CDR2 SYDVKM. CDR3 nucleotides: TGTGCCGGCAGTTCATATGGCTACACCTTC. It yields the protein CAGSSYGYTF.

The table lists this clonotype with many counts. The chain joins TRBV20-1 to TRBJ2-1; 13 bases map to TRBD2. The CDR3 covers 14 residues. V shed 5 bases, J shed 8 bases, and the junction held 6 bases outside the gene matches. Germline V gene sequence: CDR1 DFQATT, CDR2 SNEGSKA (reference sequence). This chain's CDR3 is CSAYWTSGRDEQFF. The CDR3 DNA sequence: TGCAGTGCTTATTGGACTAGCGGGAGAGATGAGCAGTTCTTC.

This chain uses TRBV5-1 with TRBJ2-5; D may correspond to TRBD1 or TRBD2 (6 bases each). The CDR3 totals 14 residues. Germline CDR1 and CDR2: SGHRS and YFSETQ. V lost 0 bases to trimming and J lost 5 bases, with 11 bases between them. In nucleotides, the CDR3 is TGCGCCAGCAGCTTGGAGGGGGGCGGGGAGACCCAGTACTTC. Protein: CASSLEGGGETQYF. Using reference TRBV5-1 and TRBJ2-5 for the parts outside the CDR3, the full variable domain is KAGVTQTPRYLIKTRGQQVTLSCSPISGHRSVSWYQQTPGQGLQFLFEYFSETQRNKGNFPGRFSGRQFSNSRSEMNVSTLELGDSALYLCASSLEGGGETQYFGPGTRLLVL.

Only a few counts were recorded for this clonotype. The J gene is TRBJ2-2, the V gene TRBV9, with unresolved D. V was trimmed by 4 bases and J by 6 bases, leaving 13 bases between them. CDR1 SGDLS and CDR2 YYNGEE come from the germline V gene. This CDR3 is 14 amino acids long. CDR3: CASSPNWVAGELFF. DNA for the CDR3: TGTGCCAGCAGCCCCAACTGGGTTGCCGGGGAGCTGTTTTTT. The full variable domain, its missing parts supplied by reference TRBV9 and TRBJ2-2, is DSGVTQTPKHLITATGQRVTLRCSPRSGDLSVYWYQQSLDQGLQFLIQYYNGEERAKGNILERFSAQQFPDLHSELNLSSLELGDSALYFCASSPNWVAGELFFGEGSRLTVL.

This clonotype occurred many times. The chain carries TRBV9 and TRBJ2-3; 10 nucleotides agree with TRBD2. Germline CDR1 and CDR2: SGDLS and YYNGEE. The CDR3 totals 16 residues. V lost 1 base, J lost 3 bases, and 5 bases stayed unmatched. Here the CDR3 reads CASSVQSGRETDTQYF. DNA for the CDR3: TGTGCCAGCAGCGTACAGAGCGGGAGGGAGACAGATACGCAGTATTTT.

The V gene is TRBV5-1, the J gene TRBJ2-5; D perhaps matches TRBD1 (5 bases). Trimming removed 3 bases at V and 5 bases at J, with 14 bases between. The CDR3 consists of 14 residues. The germline CDR1 and CDR2 sequences are SGHRS and YFSETQ. CDR3 coding DNA: TGCGCCAGCAGCTCTGGACAACCCGGGGAGACCCAGTACTTC. Its translation: CASSSGQPGETQYF.